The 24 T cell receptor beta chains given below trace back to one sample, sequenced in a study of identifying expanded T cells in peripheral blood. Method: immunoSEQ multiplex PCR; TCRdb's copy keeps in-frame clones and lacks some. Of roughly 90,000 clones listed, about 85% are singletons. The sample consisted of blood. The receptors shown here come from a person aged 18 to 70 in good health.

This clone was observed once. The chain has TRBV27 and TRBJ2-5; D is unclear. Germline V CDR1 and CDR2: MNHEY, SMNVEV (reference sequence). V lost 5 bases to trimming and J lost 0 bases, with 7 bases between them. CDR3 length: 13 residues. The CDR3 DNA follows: TGTGCCAGCAGTCGAAAGTACCAAGAGACCCAGTACTTC. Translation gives CASSRKYQETQYF.

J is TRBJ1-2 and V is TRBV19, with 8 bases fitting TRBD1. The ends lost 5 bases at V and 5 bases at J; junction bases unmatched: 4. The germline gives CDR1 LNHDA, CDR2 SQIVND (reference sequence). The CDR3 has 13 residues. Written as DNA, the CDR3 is TGTGCCAGTAGTTCGCAGGGGGCGTATGGCTACACCTTC. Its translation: CASSSQGAYGYTF.

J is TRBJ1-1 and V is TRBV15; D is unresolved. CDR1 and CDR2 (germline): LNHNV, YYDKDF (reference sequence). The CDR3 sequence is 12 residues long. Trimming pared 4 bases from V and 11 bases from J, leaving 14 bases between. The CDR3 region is CATSIGGHEAFF. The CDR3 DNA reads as TGTGCCACCAGCATAGGAGGCCACGAGGCTTTCTTT.

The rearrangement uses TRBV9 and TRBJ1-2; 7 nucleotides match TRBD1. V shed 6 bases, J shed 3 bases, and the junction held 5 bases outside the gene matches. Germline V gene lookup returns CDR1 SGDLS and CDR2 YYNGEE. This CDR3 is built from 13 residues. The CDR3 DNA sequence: TGTGCCAGCAAGCAGCAGGGGGACTATGGCTACACCTTC. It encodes CASKQQGDYGYTF.

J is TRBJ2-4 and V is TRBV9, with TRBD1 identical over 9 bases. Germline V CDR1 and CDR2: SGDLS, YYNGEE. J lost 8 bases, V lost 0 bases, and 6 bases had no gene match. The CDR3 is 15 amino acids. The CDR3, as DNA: TGTGCCAGCAGCGTAGGGGACAGGGCAGCGGACATTCAGTACTTC. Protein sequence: CASSVGDRAADIQYF. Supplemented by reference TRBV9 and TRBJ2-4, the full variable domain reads DSGVTQTPKHLITATGQRVTLRCSPRSGDLSVYWYQQSLDQGLQFLIQYYNGEERAKGNILERFSAQQFPDLHSELNLSSLELGDSALYFCASSVGDRAADIQYFGAGTRLSVL.

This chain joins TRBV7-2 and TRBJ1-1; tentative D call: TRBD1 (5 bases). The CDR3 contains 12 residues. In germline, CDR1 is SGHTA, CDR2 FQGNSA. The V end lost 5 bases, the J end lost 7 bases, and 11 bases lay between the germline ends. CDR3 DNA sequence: TGTGCCAGCAGCATGAGACAGCATGAAGCTTTCTTT. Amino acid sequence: CASSMRQHEAFF.

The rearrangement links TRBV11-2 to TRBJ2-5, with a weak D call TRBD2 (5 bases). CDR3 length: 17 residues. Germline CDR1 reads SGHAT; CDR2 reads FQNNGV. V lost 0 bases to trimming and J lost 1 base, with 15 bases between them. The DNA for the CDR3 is TGTGCCAGCAGCTTAGATCCGAGGGCAGTGGGCCAAGAGACCCAGTACTTC. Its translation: CASSLDPRAVGQETQYF.

The chain's CDR3 is CASSYSGITDTQYF. The CDR3 nucleotides read TGTGCCAGCAGTTACTCGGGGATCACAGATACGCAGTATTTT. This chain joins TRBV6-6 and TRBJ2-3; unclear D gene. The CDR3 is made up of 14 amino acids. Trimming took off 0 bases at V and 2 bases at J, with 6 bases between the two ends. Germline CDR1 and CDR2: MNHNY and SVGAGI (reference sequence).

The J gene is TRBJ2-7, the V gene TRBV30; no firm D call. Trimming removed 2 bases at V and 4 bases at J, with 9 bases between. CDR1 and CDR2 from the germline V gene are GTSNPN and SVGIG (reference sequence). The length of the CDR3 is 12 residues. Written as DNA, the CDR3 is TGTGCCTGGAGTTTGCGGCGATACGAGCAGTACTTC. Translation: CAWSLRRYEQYF.

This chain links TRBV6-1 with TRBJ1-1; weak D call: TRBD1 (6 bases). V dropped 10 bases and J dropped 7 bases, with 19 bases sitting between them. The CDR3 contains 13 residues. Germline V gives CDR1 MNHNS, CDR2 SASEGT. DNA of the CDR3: TGTGCCACCACAGGGCCGGCCGTTGGTGAAGCTTTCTTT. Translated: CATTGPAVGEAFF.

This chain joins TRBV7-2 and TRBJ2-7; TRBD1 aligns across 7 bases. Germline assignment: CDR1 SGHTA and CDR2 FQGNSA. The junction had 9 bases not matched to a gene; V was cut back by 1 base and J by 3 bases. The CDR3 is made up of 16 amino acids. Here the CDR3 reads CASSLVKDRKFYEQYF. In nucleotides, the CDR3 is TGTGCCAGCAGCTTAGTGAAGGACAGGAAGTTCTACGAGCAGTACTTC.

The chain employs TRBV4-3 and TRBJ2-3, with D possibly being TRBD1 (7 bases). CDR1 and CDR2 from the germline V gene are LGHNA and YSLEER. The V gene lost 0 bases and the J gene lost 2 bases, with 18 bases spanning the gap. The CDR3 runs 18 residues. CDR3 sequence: CASSQEWGRTGNTDTQYF. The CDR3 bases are TGCGCCAGCAGCCAAGAGTGGGGGAGGACAGGAAACACAGATACGCAGTATTTT.

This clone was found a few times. CDR3 sequence reads: CASSEIVSPLHF. CDR3 DNA sequence: TGCGCCAGCAGTGAGATTGTTTCACCCCTCCACTTT. The chain is built from TRBV10-2 and TRBJ1-6; D ambiguous. Per the germline V gene, CDR1 is WSHSY and CDR2 is SAAADI. The CDR3 runs 12 residues. Between the trimmed V and J ends, which lost 2 bases and 9 bases, there was a span of 5 bases.

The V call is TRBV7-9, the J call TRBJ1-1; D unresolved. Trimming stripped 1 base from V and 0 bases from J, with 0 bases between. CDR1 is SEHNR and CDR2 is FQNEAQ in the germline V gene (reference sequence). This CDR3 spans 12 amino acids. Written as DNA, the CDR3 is TGTGCCAGCAGCTTAGTGAACACTGAAGCTTTCTTT. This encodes CASSLVNTEAFF.

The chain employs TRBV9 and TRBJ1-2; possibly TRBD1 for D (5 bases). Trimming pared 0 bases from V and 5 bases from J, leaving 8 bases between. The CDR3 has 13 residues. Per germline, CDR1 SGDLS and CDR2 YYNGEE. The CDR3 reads CASSVGGGYGYTF. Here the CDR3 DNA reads TGTGCCAGCAGCGTAGGCGGGGGGTATGGCTACACCTTC.

Here the CDR3 reads CAWSFQKNSNQPQHF. The CDR3 DNA sequence: TGTGCCTGGAGTTTTCAGAAAAATAGCAATCAGCCCCAGCATTTT. J is TRBJ1-5 and V is TRBV30; D gene uncertain. Germline CDR1 and CDR2: GTSNPN and SVGIG (reference sequence). Trimming cost V 2 bases and J 0 bases, with 11 bases left between them. This CDR3 spans 15 amino acids. Based on the CDR3 plus reference TRBV30 and TRBJ1-5, the full variable domain is SQTIHQWPATLVQPVGSPLSLECTVEGTSNPNLYWYRQAAGRGLQLLFYSVGIGQISSEVPQNLSASRPQDRQFILSSKKLLLSDSGFYLCAWSFQKNSNQPQHFGDGTRLSIL.

CDR3 DNA sequence: TGTGCCAGCACCGTGGGACAGGGTTTTCAAGAGACCCAGTACTTC. Translating gives CASTVGQGFQETQYF. The chain links TRBV7-8 to TRBJ2-5, with 9 bases identical to TRBD1. Germline CDR1 and CDR2: SGHVS and FQNEAQ. V dropped 7 bases and J dropped 2; count of bases not matched to a gene: 8. The CDR3 has 15 residues.

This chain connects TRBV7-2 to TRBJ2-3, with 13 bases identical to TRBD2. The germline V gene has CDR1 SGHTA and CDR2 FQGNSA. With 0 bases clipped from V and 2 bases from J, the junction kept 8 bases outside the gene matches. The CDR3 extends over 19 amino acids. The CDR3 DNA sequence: TGTGCCAGCAGCTTAGCCCGACTAGCGGGGGGCAGAGACACAGATACGCAGTATTTT. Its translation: CASSLARLAGGRDTDTQYF.

CDR3: CALTRGSHYGYTF. The CDR3 nucleotides are TGTGCCTTAACAAGGGGGAGTCACTATGGCTACACCTTC. The chain has TRBV30 and TRBJ1-2; possible D gene TRBD1, 6 bases. The germline gives CDR1 GTSNPN, CDR2 SVGIG (reference sequence). CDR3 size: 13 residues. V lost 7 bases, J lost 3 bases, and 15 bases lay in between.

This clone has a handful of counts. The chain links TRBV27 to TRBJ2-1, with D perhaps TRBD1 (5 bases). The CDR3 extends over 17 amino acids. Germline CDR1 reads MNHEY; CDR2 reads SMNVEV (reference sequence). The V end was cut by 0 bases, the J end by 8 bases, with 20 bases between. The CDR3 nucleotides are TGTGCCAGCAGTTTATCGATCGACCCAGGGTGGGGTGATGAGCAGTTCTTC. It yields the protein CASSLSIDPGWGDEQFF.

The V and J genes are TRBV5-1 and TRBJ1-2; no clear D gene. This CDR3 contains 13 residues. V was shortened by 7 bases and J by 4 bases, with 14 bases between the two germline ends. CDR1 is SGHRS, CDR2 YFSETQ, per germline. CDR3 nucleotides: TGCGCCAGCTCCTTGAGCGAGATCTATGGCTACACCTTC. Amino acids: CASSLSEIYGYTF. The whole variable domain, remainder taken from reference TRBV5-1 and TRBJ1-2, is KAGVTQTPRYLIKTRGQQVTLSCSPISGHRSVSWYQQTPGQGLQFLFEYFSETQRNKGNFPGRFSGRQFSNSRSEMNVSTLELGDSALYLCASSLSEIYGYTFGSGTRLTVV.

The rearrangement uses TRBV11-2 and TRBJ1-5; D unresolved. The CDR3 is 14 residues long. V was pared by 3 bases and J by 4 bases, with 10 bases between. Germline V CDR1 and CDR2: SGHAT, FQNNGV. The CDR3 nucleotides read TGTGCCAGCAGCTTCGGGAGCCCTAATCAGCCCCAGCATTTT. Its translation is CASSFGSPNQPQHF.

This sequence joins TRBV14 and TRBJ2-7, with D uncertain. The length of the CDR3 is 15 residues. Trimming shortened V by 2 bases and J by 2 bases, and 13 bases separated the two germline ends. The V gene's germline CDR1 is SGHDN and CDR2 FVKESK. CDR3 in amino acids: CASSQMAAATYEQYF. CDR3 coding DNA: TGTGCCAGCAGCCAAATGGCGGCTGCTACCTACGAGCAGTACTTC.

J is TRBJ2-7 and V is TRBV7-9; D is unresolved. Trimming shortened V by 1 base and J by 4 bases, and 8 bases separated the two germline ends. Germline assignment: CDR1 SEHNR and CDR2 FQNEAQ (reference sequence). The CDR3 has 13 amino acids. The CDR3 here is CASSLEAVYEQYF. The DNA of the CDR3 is TGTGCCAGCAGCTTAGAAGCCGTTTACGAGCAGTACTTC.